This T cell receptor beta chain was identified in a study of identical twins. This CDR3 is 14 amino acids long. V was clipped by 2 bases and J by 7 bases, with 14 bases between them. The V gene's germline CDR1 is LGHNT and CDR2 FRNRAP. One entry per CDR3 protein results from TCRdb running MiXCR on the 5' RACE reads. Of approximately 210,000 distinct CDR3 sequences listed, around 6.5% were seen once; the top ten hold more than 12%. In this sample, this clonotype turned up many times. The sample was also reused in another study, on T cells expressing NK-cell markers.

The source of this sequence is a woman aged 18-29 years in good health. The rearrangement links TRBV12-5 to TRBJ1-1; D gene unclear. The sequenced sample was CD8+ T cells sorted from blood. CDR3 loop: CASGLRVRINEAFF. The CDR3 nucleotides are TGTGCTAGTGGTTTGAGAGTCCGTATAAATGAAGCTTTCTTT.